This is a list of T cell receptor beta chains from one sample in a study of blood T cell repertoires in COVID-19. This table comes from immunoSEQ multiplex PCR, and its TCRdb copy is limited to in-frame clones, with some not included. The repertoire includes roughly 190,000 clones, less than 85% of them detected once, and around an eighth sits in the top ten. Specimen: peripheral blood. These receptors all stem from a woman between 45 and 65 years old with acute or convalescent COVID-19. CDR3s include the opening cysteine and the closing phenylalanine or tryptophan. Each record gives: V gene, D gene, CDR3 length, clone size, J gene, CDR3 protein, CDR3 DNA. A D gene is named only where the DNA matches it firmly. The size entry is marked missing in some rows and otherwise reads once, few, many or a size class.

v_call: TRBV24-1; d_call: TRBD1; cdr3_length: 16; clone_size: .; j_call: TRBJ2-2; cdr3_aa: CATSDPTTGGTGELFF; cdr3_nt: TGTGCCACCAGTGACCCTACGACAGGGGGGACCGGGGAGCTGTTTTTT
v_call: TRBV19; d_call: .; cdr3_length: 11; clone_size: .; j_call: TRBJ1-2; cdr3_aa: CARVTAPGYTF; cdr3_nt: TGTGCCAGGGTGACAGCGCCCGGCTACACCTTC
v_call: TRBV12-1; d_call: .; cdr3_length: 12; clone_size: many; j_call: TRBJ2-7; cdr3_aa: CASRQSLYEQYF; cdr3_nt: TGTGCCAGTAGACAGAGCTTGTACGAGCAGTACTTC
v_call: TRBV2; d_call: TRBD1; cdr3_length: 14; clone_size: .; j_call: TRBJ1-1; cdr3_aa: CASRPGQQNTEAFF; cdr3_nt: TGTGCCAGCAGACCGGGACAGCAAAACACTGAAGCTTTCTTT
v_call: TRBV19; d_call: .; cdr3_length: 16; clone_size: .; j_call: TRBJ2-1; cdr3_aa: CASSIGAVTDRNEQFF; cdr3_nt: TGTGCCAGTAGTATAGGAGCCGTAACAGACCGTAATGAGCAGTTCTTC
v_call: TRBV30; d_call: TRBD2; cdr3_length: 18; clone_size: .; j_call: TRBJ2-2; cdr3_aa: CAWSVLLAGIANTGELFF; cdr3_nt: TGTGCCTGGAGTGTACTTCTAGCGGGAATCGCGAACACCGGGGAGCTGTTTTTT
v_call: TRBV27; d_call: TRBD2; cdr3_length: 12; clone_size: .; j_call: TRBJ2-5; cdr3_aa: CASSQTSGPQYF; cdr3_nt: TGTGCCAGCAGTCAGACTAGCGGCCCCCAGTACTTC
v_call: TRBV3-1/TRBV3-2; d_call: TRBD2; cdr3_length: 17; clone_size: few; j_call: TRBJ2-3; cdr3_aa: CASSRGLAGGGTDTQYF; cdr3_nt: TGTGCCAGCAGCCGCGGACTAGCGGGAGGGGGTACAGATACGCAGTATTTT
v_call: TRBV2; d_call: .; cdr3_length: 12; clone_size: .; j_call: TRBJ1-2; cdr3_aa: CASTDSSYGYTF; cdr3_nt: TGTGCCAGCACCGACAGCTCCTATGGCTACACCTTC
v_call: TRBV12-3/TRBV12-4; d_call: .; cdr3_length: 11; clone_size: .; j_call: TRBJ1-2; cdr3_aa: CASSSFYGYTF; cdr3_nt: TGTGCCAGCAGTTCGTTTTATGGCTACACCTTC
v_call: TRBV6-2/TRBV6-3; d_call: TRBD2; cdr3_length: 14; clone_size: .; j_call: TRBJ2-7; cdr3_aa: CASSFSGRSYEQYF; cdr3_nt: TGTGCCAGCAGTTTTAGCGGGAGGTCGTACGAGCAGTACTTC
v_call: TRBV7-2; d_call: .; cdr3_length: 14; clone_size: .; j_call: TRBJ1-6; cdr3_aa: CASSLVGGNSPLHF; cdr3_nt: TGTGCCAGCAGCTTAGTGGGGGGTAATTCACCCCTCCACTTT
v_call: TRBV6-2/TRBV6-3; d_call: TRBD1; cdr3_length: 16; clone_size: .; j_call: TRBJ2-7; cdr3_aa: CASSYLGQAKPYEQYF; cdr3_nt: TGTGCCAGCAGTTACCTAGGACAGGCGAAACCCTACGAGCAGTACTTC
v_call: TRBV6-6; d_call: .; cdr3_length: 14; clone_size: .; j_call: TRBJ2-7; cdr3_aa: CASSLEGARYEQYF; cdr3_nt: TGTGCCAGCAGTTTAGAGGGAGCGAGATACGAGCAGTACTTC
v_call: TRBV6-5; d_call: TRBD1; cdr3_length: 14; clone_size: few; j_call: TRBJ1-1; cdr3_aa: CASRPGQGNTEAFF; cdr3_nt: TGTGCCAGCAGGCCCGGACAGGGAAACACTGAAGCTTTCTTT
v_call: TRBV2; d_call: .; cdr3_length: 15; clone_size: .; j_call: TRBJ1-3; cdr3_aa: CASSADRISGNTIYF; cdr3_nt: TGTGCCAGCAGTGCGGACAGAATCTCTGGAAACACCATATATTTT
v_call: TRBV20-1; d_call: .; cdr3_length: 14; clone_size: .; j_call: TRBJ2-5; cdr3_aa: CSANDWRNQETQYF; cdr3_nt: TGCAGTGCTAATGATTGGAGGAATCAAGAGACCCAGTACTTC
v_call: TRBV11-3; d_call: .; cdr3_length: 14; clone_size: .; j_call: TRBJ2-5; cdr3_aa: CASSLGLAEETQYF; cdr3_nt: TGTGCCAGCAGCTTAGGCCTAGCTGAGGAGACCCAGTACTTC
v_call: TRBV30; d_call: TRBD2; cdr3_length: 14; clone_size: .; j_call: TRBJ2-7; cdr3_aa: CAWSRLAGVPEQYF; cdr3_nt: TGTGCCTGGAGCCGACTAGCGGGGGTCCCCGAGCAGTACTTC
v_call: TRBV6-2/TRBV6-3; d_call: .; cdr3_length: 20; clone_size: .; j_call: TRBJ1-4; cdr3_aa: CASSYSAFGQGSPTNEKLFF; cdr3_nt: TGTGCCAGCAGTTACTCAGCTTTCGGCCAGGGGTCTCCAACTAATGAAAAACTGTTTTTT
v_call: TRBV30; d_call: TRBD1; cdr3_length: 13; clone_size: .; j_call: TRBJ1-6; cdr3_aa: CAFRDRESSPLHF; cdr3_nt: TGTGCCTTCCGGGACAGGGAATCCTCACCCCTCCACTTT
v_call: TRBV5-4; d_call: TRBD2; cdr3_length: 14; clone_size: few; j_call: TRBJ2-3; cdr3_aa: CASSHSGKTDTQYF; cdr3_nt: TGTGCCAGCAGCCATAGCGGGAAAACAGATACGCAGTATTTT
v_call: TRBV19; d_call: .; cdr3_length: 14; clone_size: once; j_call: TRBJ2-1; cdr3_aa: CASGPTGSYNEQFF; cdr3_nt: TGTGCCAGTGGCCCAACGGGTTCCTACAATGAGCAGTTCTTC
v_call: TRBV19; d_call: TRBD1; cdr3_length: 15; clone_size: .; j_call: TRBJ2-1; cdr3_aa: CASSQDRATYNEQFF; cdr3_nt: TGTGCCAGTAGTCAAGACAGGGCTACCTACAATGAGCAGTTCTTC
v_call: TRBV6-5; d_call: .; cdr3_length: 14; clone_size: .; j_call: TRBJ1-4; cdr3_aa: CASSASRGREKLFF; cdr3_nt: TGTGCCAGCAGCGCCTCCAGGGGCAGGGAAAAACTGTTTTTT
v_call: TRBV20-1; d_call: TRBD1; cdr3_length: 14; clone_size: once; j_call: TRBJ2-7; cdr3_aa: CSASLGTGSHEQYF; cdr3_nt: TGCAGTGCTAGTTTAGGGACAGGGTCCCACGAGCAGTACTTC
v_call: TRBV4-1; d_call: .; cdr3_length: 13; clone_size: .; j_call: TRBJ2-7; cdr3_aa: CASSVGRVYEQYF; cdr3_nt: TGCGCCAGCAGCGTAGGCAGGGTCTACGAGCAGTACTTC
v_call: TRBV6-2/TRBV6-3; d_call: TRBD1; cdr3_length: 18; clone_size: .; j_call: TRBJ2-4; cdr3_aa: CASSGTEATQLAKNIQYF; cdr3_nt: TGTGCCAGCAGTGGGACAGAAGCCACCCAACTAGCCAAAAACATTCAGTACTTC
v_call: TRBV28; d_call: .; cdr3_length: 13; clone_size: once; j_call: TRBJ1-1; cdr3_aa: CASSLAGNTEAFF; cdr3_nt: TGTGCCAGCAGTTTGGCTGGGAACACTGAAGCTTTCTTT
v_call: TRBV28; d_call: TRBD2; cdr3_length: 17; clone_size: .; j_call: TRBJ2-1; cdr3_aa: CASSLLASGRAFDEQFF; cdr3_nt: TGTGCCAGCAGTTTATTGGCTAGCGGGAGGGCCTTCGATGAGCAGTTCTTC
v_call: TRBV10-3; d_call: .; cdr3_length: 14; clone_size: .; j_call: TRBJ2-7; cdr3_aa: CAISDQTSSYEQYF; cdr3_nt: TGTGCCATCAGTGACCAGACTAGCTCCTACGAGCAGTACTTC
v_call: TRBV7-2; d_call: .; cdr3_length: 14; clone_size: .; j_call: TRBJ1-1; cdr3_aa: CASSLSPIVTEAFF; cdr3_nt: TGTGCCAGCAGCTTATCCCCTATTGTCACTGAAGCTTTCTTT
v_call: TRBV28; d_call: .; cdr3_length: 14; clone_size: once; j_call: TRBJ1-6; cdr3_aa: CASSRTVSNSPLHF; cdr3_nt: TGTGCCAGCAGTCGAACTGTTAGCAATTCACCCCTCCACTTT
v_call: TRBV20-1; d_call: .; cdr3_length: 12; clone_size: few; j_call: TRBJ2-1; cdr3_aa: CSASRGDNEQFF; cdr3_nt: TGCAGTGCTAGTCGCGGGGACAATGAGCAGTTCTTC
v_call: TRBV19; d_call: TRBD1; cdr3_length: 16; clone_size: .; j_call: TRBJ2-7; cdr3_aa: CASSTWTGRGSYEQYF; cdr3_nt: TGTGCCAGTAGTACCTGGACAGGAAGGGGCTCCTACGAGCAGTACTTC
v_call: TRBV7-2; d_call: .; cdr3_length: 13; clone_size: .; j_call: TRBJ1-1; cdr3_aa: CASSLGGRTEAFF; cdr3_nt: TGTGCCAGCAGCTTAGGCGGGAGGACTGAAGCTTTCTTT
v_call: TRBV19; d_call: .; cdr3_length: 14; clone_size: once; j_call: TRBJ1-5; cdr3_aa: CASSTQVSLQPQHF; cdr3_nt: TGTGCCAGTAGTACCCAGGTTTCCCTTCAGCCCCAGCATTTT
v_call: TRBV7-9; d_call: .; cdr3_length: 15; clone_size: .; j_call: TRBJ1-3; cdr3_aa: CASSSTGSTGNTIYF; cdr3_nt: TGTGCCAGCAGCTCCACAGGGTCAACTGGAAACACCATATATTTT
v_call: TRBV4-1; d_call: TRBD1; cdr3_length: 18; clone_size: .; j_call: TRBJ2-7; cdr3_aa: CASSQVPTSHGTDYEQYF; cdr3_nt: TGCGCCAGCAGCCAAGTTCCCACGAGCCACGGGACAGACTACGAGCAGTACTTC
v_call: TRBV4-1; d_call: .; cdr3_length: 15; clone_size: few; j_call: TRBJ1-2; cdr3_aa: CASSQDPGFNYGYTF; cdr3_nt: TGCGCCAGCAGCCAAGATCCAGGATTCAACTATGGCTACACCTTC
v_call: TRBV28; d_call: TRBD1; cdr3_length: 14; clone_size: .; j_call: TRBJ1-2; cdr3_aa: CASIAGTGGFGYTF; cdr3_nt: TGTGCCAGCATCGCCGGGACAGGGGGCTTCGGCTACACCTTC
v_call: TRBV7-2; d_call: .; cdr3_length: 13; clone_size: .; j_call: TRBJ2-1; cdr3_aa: CASSLEARGEQFF; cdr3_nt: TGTGCCAGCAGCTTAGAGGCAAGAGGAGAGCAGTTCTTC
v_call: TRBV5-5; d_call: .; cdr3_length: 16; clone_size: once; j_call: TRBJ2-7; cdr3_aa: CASSAEQGRGPYEQYF; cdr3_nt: TGTGCCAGCAGCGCCGAGCAGGGGAGGGGACCCTACGAGCAGTACTTC
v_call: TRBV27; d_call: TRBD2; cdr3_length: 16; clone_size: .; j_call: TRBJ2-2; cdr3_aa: CASSPLAGGPPGELFF; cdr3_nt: TGTGCCAGCAGTCCACTAGCGGGGGGGCCCCCCGGGGAGCTGTTTTTT
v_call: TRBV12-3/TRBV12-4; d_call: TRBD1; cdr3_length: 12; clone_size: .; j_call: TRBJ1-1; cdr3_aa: CASSYETGRSFF; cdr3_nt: TGTGCCAGCAGCTACGAGACAGGGAGGTCTTTCTTT
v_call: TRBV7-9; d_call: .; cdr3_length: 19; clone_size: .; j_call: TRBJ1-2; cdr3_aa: CASSLTHSKADIGDYGYTF; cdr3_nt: TGTGCCAGCAGCTTGACTCACAGTAAAGCGGATATTGGGGACTATGGCTACACCTTC
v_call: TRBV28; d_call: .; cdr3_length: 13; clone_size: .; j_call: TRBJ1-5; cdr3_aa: CASTAGPVGAQHF; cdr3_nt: TGTGCCAGCACCGCCGGCCCGGTCGGGGCCCAGCATTTT
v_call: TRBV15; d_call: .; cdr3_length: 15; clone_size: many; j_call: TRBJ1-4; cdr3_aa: CATSMGAAGTEKLFF; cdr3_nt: TGTGCCACCAGCATGGGGGCCGCCGGTACTGAAAAACTGTTTTTT
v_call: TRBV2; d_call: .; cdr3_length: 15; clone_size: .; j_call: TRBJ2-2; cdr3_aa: CASMYGGGNTGELFF; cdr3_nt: TGTGCCAGCATGTACGGGGGAGGGAACACCGGGGAGCTGTTTTTT
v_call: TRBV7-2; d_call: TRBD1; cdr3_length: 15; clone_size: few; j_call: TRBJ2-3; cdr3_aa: CASSPGGPGTDTQYF; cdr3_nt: TGTGCCAGCAGCCCAGGGGGACCTGGTACAGATACGCAGTATTTT
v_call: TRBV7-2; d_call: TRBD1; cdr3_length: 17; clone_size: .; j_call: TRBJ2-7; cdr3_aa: CASSLVGGTGNAYEQYF; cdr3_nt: TGTGCCAGCAGCTTAGTAGGCGGGACAGGGAACGCCTACGAGCAGTACTTC
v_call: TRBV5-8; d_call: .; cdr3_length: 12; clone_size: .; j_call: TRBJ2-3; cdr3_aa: CASSFPIYTQYF; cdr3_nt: TGTGCCAGCAGCTTCCCTATTTATACGCAGTATTTT
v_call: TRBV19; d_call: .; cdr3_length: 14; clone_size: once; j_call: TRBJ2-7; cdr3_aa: CASSLTGASYEQYF; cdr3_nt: TGTGCCAGTAGTCTAACAGGCGCCTCCTACGAGCAGTACTTC
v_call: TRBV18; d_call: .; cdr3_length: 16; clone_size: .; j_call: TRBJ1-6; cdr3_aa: CASSPNMGGIGSPLHF; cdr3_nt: TGTGCCAGCTCACCTAACATGGGAGGGATCGGATCACCCCTCCACTTT
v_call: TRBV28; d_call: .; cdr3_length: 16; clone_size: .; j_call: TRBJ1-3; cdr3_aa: CASSPTYGTPGNTIYF; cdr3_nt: TGTGCCAGCAGTCCTACGTACGGGACACCAGGAAACACCATATATTTT
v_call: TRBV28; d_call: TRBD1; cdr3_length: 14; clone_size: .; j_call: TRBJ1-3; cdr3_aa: CASSRQGLRNTIYF; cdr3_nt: TGTGCCAGCAGCCGACAGGGTTTAAGAAACACCATATATTTT
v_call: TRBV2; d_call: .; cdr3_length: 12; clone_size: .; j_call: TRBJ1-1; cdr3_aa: CASNRAGTEAFF; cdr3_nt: TGTGCCAGTAACAGGGCGGGCACTGAAGCTTTCTTT
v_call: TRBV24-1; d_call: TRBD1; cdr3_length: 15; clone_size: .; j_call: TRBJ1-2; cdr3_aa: CATSDPGTGIRGYTF; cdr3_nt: TGTGCCACCAGTGACCCCGGGACAGGGATTCGGGGCTACACCTTC
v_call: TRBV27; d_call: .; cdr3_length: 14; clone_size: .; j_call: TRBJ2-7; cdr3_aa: CASSLNYGSYEQYF; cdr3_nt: TGTGCCAGCAGTTTAAACTACGGCTCCTACGAGCAGTACTTC
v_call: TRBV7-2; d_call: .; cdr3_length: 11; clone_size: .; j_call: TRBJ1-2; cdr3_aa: CASPERGGYTF; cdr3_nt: TGTGCCAGCCCCGAGAGGGGGGGCTACACCTTC